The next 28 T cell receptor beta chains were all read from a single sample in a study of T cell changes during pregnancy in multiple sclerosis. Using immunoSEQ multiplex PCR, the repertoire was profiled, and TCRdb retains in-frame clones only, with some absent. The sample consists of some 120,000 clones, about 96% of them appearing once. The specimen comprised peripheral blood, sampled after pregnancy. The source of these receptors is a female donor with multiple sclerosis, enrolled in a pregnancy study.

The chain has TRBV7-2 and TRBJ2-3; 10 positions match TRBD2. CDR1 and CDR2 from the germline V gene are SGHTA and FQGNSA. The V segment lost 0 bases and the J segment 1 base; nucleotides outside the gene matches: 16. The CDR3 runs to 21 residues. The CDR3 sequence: CASSLARTSGERGLGTDTQYF. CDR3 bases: TGTGCCAGCAGCTTAGCGCGAACTAGCGGGGAGAGGGGTCTCGGCACAGATACGCAGTATTTT. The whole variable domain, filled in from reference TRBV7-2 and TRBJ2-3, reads GAGVSQSPSNKVTEKGKDVELRCDPISGHTALYWYRQSLGQGLEFLIYFQGNSAPDKSGLPSDRFSAERTGGSVSTLTIQRTQQEDSAVYLCASSLARTSGERGLGTDTQYFGPGTRLTVL.

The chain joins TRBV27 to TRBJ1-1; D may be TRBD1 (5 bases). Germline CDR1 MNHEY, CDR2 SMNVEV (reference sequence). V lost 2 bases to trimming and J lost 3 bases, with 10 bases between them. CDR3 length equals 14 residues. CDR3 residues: CASSLSDRYTEAFF. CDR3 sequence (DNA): TGTGCCAGCAGTTTAAGTGACAGATACACTGAAGCTTTCTTT.

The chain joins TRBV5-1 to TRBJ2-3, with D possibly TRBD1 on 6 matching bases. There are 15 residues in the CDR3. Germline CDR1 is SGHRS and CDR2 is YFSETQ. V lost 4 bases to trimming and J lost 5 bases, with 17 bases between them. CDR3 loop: CASSHGRTVGDTQYF. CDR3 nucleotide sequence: TGCGCCAGCAGCCACGGTCGGACAGTAGGAGATACGCAGTATTTT.

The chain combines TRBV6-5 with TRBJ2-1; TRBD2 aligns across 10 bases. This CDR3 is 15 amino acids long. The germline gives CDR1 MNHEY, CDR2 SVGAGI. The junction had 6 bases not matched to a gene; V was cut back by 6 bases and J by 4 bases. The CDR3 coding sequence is TGTGCCAGCAGCCGGGGACTAGCGTTATACAATGAGCAGTTCTTC. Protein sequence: CASSRGLALYNEQFF.

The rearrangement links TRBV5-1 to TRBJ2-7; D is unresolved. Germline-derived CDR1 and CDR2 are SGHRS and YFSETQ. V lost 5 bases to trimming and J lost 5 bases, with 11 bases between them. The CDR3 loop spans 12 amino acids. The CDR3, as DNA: TGCGCCAGCAGTCAAGGCGGAAACGAGCAGTACTTC. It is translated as CASSQGGNEQYF.

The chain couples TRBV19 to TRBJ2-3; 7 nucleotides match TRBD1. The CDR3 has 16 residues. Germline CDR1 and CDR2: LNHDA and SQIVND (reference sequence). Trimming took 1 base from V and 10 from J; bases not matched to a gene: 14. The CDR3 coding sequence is TGTGCCAGTAGTATAGTGACAGGGCGAGGTCCCACGGCGCAGTATTTT. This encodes CASSIVTGRGPTAQYF.

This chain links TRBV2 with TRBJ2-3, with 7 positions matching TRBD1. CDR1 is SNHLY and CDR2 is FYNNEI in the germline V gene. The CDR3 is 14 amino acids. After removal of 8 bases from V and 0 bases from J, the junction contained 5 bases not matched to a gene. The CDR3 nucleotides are TGTGCCAGCGGCCGGGACAGAAGCACAGATACGCAGTATTTT. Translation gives CASGRDRSTDTQYF.

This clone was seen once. The CDR3 loop is CASSRSAGQGAGTNYGYTF. CDR3 DNA sequence: TGTGCCAGCAGCCGAAGTGCGGGACAGGGGGCCGGGACTAACTATGGCTACACCTTC. This chain links TRBV9 with TRBJ1-2, with 12 positions matching TRBD1. The length of the CDR3 is 19 residues. Germline V gene data show CDR1 as SGDLS and CDR2 as YYNGEE. The ends lost 4 bases at V and 0 bases at J; junction bases unmatched: 13.

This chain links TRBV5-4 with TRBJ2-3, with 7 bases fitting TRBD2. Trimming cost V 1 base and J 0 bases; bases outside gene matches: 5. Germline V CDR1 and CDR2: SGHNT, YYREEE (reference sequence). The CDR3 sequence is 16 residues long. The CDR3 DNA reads TGTGCCAGCAGCTTGCCGACTAGCCAGAGCACAGATACGCAGTATTTT. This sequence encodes CASSLPTSQSTDTQYF.

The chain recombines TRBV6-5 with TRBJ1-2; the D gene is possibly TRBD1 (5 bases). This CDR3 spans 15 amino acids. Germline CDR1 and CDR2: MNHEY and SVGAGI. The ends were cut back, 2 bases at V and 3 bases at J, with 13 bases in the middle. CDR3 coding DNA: TGTGCCAGCAGTTACAACGACGGAGGGGACTATGGCTACACCTTC. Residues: CASSYNDGGDYGYTF.

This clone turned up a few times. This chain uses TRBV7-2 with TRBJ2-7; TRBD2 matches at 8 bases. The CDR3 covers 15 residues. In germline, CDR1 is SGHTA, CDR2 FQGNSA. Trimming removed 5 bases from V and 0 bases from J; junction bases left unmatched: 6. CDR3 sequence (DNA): TGTGCCAGCAGCCAGAGCGGGGGAAGCTCCTACGAGCAGTACTTC. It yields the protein CASSQSGGSSYEQYF.

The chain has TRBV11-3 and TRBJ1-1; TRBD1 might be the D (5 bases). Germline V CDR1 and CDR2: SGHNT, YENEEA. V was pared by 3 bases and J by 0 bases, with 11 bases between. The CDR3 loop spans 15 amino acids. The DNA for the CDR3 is TGTGCCAGCAGCTTCGGAGGGGCATTGAACACTGAAGCTTTCTTT. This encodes CASSFGGALNTEAFF. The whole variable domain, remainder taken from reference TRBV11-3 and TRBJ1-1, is EAGVVQSPRYKIIEKKQPVAFWCNPISGHNTLYWYLQNLGQGPELLIRYENEEAVDDSQLPKDRFSAERLKGVDSTLKIQPAELGDSAVYLCASSFGGALNTEAFFGQGTRLTVV.

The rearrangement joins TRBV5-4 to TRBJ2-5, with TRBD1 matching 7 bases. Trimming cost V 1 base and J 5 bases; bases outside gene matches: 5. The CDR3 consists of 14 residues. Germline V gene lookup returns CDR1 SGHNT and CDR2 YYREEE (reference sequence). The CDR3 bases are TGTGCCAGCAGCTTGAGGGGGCCGGGGGAGACCCAGTACTTC. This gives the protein CASSLRGPGETQYF.

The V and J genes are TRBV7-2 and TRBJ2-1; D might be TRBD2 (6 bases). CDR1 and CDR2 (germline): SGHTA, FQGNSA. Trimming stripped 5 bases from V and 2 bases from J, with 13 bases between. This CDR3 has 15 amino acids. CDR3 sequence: CASSLISGTYNEQFF. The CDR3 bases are TGTGCCAGCAGCCTCATTAGCGGAACCTACAATGAGCAGTTCTTC.

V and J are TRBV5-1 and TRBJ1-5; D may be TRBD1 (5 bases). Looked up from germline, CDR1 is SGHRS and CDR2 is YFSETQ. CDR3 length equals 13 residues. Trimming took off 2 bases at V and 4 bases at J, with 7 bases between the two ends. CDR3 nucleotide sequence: TGCGCCAGCAGCTTTCAGGGAAATCAGCCCCAGCATTTT. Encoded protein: CASSFQGNQPQHF.

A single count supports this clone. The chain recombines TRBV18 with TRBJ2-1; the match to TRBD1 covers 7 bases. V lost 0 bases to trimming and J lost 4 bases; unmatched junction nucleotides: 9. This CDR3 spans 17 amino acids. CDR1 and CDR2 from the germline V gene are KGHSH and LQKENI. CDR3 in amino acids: CASSPPTGLSSYNEQFF. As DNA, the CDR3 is TGTGCCAGCTCACCACCGACAGGGCTATCCAGTTACAATGAGCAGTTCTTC. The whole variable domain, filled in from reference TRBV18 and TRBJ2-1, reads NAGVMQNPRHLVRRRGQEARLRCSPMKGHSHVYWYRQLPEEGLKFMVYLQKENIIDESGMPKERFSAEFPKEGPSILRIQQVVRGDSAAYFCASSPPTGLSSYNEQFFGPGTRLTVL.

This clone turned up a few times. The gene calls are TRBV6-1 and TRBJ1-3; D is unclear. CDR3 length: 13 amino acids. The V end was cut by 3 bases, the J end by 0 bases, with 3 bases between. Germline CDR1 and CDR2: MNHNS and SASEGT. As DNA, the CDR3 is TGTGCCAGCAGTGACAACTCTGGAAACACCATATATTTT. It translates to CASSDNSGNTIYF.

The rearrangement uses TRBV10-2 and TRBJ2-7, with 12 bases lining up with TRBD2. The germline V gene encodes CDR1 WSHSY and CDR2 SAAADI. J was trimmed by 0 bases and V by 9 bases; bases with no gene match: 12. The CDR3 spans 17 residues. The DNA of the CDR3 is TGCGCCAGTTTTACCGGGACTAGCGGGTTCCGCTCCTACGAGCAGTACTTC. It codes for CASFTGTSGFRSYEQYF.

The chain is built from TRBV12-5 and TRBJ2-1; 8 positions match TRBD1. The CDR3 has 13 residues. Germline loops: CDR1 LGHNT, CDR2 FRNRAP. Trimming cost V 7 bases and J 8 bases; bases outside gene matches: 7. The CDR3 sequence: CASATGERHEQFF. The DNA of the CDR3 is TGTGCTAGTGCGACAGGGGAGAGGCATGAGCAGTTCTTC.

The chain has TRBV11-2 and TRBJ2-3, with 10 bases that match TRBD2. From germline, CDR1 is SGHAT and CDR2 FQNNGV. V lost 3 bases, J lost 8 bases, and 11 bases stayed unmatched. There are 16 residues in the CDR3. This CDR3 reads CASSLSGSGRLATQYF. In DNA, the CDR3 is TGTGCCAGCAGCTTGTCAGGTAGCGGGAGGCTAGCTACGCAGTATTTT.

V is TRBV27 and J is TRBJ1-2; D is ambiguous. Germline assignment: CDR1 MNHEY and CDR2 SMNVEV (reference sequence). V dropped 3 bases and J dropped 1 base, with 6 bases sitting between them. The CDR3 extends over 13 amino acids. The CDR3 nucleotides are TGTGCCAGCAGTTTCGAGGGTAACTATGGCTACACCTTC. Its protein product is CASSFEGNYGYTF.

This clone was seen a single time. CDR3: CASSLFPGLAGERDYEQYF. The CDR3 DNA sequence: TGTGCCAGCAGCTTATTTCCTGGACTAGCGGGAGAGAGGGACTACGAGCAGTACTTC. The gene calls are TRBV11-2 and TRBJ2-7; 13 positions match TRBD2. Germline V gene data show CDR1 as SGHAT and CDR2 as FQNNGV. This CDR3 region has 19 residues. V shed 2 bases and J 3 bases; nucleotides not matched to a gene: 13.

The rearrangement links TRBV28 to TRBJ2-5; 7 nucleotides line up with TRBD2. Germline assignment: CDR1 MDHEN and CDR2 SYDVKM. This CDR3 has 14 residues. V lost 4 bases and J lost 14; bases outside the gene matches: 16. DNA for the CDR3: TGTGCCAGCAGTTCTACTCCCCCGGGGGAGGGTTCTTACTTC. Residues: CASSSTPPGEGSYF.

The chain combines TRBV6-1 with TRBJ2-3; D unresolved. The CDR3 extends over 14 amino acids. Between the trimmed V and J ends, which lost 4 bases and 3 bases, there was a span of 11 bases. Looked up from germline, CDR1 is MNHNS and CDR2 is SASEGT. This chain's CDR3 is CASSATTRTDTQYF. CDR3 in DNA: TGTGCCAGCAGTGCTACCACCAGGACAGATACGCAGTATTTT.

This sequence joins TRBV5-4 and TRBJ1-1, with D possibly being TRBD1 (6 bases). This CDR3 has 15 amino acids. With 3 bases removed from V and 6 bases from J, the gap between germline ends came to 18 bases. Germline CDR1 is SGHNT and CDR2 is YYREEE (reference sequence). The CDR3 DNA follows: TGTGCCAGCAGCTCTTTAGCCGGGGGGCGGCCTGAAGCTTTCTTT. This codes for CASSSLAGGRPEAFF. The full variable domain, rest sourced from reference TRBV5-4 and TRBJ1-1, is ETGVTQSPTHLIKTRGQQVTLRCSSQSGHNTVSWYQQALGQGPQFIFQYYREEENGRGNFPPRFSGLQFPNYSSELNVNALELDDSALYLCASSSLAGGRPEAFFGQGTRLTVV.

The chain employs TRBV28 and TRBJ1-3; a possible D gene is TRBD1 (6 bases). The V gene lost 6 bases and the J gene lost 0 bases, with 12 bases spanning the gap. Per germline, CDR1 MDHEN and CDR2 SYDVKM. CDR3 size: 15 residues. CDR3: CASRPTGLSGNTIYF. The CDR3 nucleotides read TGTGCCAGCAGACCTACAGGGCTCTCTGGAAACACCATATATTTT.

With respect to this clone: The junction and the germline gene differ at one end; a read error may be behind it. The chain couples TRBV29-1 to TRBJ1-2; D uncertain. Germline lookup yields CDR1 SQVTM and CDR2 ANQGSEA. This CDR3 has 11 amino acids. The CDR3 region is CSVEDSVSPFF. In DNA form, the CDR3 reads TGCAGCGTTGAAGATTCGGTCTCCCCCTTCTTC.

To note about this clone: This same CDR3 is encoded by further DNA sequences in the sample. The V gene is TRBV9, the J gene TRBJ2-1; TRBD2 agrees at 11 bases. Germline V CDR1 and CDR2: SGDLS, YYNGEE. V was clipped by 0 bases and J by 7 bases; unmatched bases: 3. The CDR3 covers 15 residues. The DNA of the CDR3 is TGTGCCAGCAGCGTAGGTCTAGCGGGAGGAAATGAGCAGTTCTTC. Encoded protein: CASSVGLAGGNEQFF.